This TCR beta chain came from a study of liver allograft versus peripheral blood T cells (TCRdb year 2020). In terms of the full investigation: T cell receptor repertoires present within transplanted livers were compared with repertoires in the peripheral blood of liver transplant recipients.

The study at large found these results: According to the report, the T cell receptor repertoires detected in peripheral blood were different from the repertoires found inside liver allografts.

Including cysteine and phenylalanine, the CDR3 has 15 amino acids. Only CDR3 DNA remains: 45 bases, in frame from the first base. CDR1 and CDR2, looked up from the germline V gene (reference sequence), are SGHAT and FQDESV. Unmatched junction bases come to 7, with V trimmed by 2 bases and J by 8 bases. TCRdb shows the sequencer as Illumina MiSeq. TCRdb cleaned the public reads at Q25 with fastp, built clones with MiXCR and kept in-frame beta chains. Each record represents a unique CDR3 protein, reported with the most common genes and DNA among its rows. This sample holds about 8,500 distinct CDR3 sequences; 17% were observed only once. Jointly, the top ten make up over 4% of the sample. This clonotype is regarded as medium-sized (0.01 to 0.1%). Its antigen is not yet known. Base qualities are not at hand, and no much larger clone is one base apart.

This sequence originates from a human patient who had a liver transplant. Because of the transplant, the T cells may be the graft donor's rather than the patient's own. The chain uses TRBV11-1 and TRBJ2-1, with 9 bases aligning to TRBD1. The CDR3 here reads CASSLSVGQGDEQFF. The DNA sequence is given as TGTGCCAGCAGCTTATCAGTGGGACAGGGAGATGAGCAGTTCTTC. Supplemented by the reference TRBV11-1 and TRBJ2-1 proteins around the CDR3, the complete variable domain is EAEVAQSPRYKITEKSQAVAFWCDPISGHATLYWYRQILGQGPELLVQFQDESVVDDSQLPKDRFSAERLKGVDSTLKIQPAELGDSAMYLCASSLSVGQGDEQFFGPGTRLTVL.